The clone carrying this T cell receptor beta chain was seen a handful of times. The antigen remains unidentified. A library of TCRbeta sequences, prepared with unique molecular identifiers, was generated. TCRdb reprocessed the PCR reads via MiXCR and lists one record per CDR3 protein. Of 750,000 to 950,000 distinct CDR3 sequences in the sample, around 15% are singletons; the top ten hold approximately 4.5%. These data are taken from a study of T-cell reconstitution after alpha-beta-depleted transplantation in children. Study outcomes and limitations: Newly made T cells mostly supplied T-cell counts and diversity one year after transplant. Several hundred expanded graft clones reportedly gave rise to the alpha-beta T cells present about two months after transplant. Some patients' high day-60 TCRbeta diversity was attributed to recipient cells surviving conditioning.

CDR1 SGHRS and CDR2 YFSETQ come from the germline V gene. The CDR3 contains 11 residues. The germline V and J ends were trimmed by 2 bases and 5 bases, with 2 bases remaining between them. This specimen consisted of PBMCs, mostly from graft donor cells, obtained 360 days after TCRalphabeta/CD19-depleted stem cell transplant. This chain joins TRBV5-1 and TRBJ2-4; D not resolved. The TCR comes from a male patient between 5 and 17 years old who had a stem cell transplant for acute lymphoblastic leukemia, so the T cells may come from the graft donor. The CDR3 coding sequence is TGCGCCAGCAGCTTCGAAAACATTCAGTACTTC. It encodes CASSFENIQYF.